The source of this TCR beta chain is a study of T cell responses to AZD1222 COVID-19 vaccine. Findings and limits, study-wide: No repertoire was sampled before or during the peak T cell response, only after it. Spike-specific TCRs gained breadth and depth after people received two AZD1222 doses. Donors were mostly white British, more females; clonal diversity possibly underestimated.

Measured with immunoSEQ multiplex PCR; TCRdb has only the in-frame clones, and not every one. The sample has 180,000 or so clones, 80% to 95% seen once; the top ten hold under 2%. Germline values: CDR1 MNHEY, CDR2 SVGEGT. Trimming took off 2 bases at V and 3 bases at J, with 10 bases between the two ends. The CDR3 contains 14 residues. Second-dose schedules of about 4 or about 12 weeks were combined. A word on this clone: Its antigen is not known.

The sample here was peripheral blood, taken 28 days after the second AZD1222 dose. The sequence came from an adult who received the AZD1222 COVID-19 vaccine. V is TRBV6-2 or TRBV6-3 and J is TRBJ2-5; unclear D gene. CDR3 bases: TGTGCCAGCAGTTACCTAACCGTGGAAGAGACCCAGTACTTC. Translation: CASSYLTVEETQYF.